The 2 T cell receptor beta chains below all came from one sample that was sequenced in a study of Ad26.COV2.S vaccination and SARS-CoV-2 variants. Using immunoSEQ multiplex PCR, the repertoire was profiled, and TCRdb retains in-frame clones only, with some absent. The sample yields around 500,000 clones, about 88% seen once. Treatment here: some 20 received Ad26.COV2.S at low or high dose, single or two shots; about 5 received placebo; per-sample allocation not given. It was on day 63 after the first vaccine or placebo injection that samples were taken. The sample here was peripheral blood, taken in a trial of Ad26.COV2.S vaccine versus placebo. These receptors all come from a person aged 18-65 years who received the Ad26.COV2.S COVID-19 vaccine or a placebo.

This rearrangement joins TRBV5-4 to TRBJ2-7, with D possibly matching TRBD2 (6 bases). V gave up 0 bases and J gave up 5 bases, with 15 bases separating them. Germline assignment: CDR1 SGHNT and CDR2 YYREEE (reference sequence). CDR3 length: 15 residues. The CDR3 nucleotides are TGTGCCAGCAGCTTGGGACTAGGGGAGTATGACGAGCAGTACTTC. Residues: CASSLGLGEYDEQYF.

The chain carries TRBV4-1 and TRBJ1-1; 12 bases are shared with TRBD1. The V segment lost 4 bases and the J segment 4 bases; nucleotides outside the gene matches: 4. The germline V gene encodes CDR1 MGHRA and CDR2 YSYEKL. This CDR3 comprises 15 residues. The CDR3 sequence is CASSPGTGGGTEAFF. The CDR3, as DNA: TGCGCCAGCAGCCCCGGGACAGGGGGCGGCACTGAAGCTTTCTTT.